Below are 27 T cell receptor beta chains sequenced from a single sample in a study of cytomegalovirus exposure and HLA in healthy donors. PCR used 60 Vbeta primers and 13 Jbeta primers. Measured with immunoSEQ multiplex PCR; TCRdb has only the in-frame clones, and not every one. The sample records tens of thousands of clones, roughly two thirds being singletons. The sequencing input was PBMCs. The receptors originated from a man aged 35 to 55 in good health and CMV-seropositive.

Here the CDR3 DNA reads TGCGCCAGCAGCGAGACAGGGCAGGGAGGCTACACCTTC. Protein: CASSETGQGGYTF. This chain connects TRBV5-1 to TRBJ1-2, with 7 bases lining up with TRBD1. The V gene end was trimmed by 4 bases and the J gene end by 8 bases; junction bases not matched to a gene: 8. The CDR3 length is 13 residues. Germline V gives CDR1 SGHRS, CDR2 YFSETQ. Full variable domain (rest looked up from reference TRBV5-1 and TRBJ1-2): KAGVTQTPRYLIKTRGQQVTLSCSPISGHRSVSWYQQTPGQGLQFLFEYFSETQRNKGNFPGRFSGRQFSNSRSEMNVSTLELGDSALYLCASSETGQGGYTFGSGTRLTVV.

Details on this clone: One end of the junction does not line up with germline, which may come from a read error. The same CDR3 is also encoded by other DNA sequences in this sample. This chain uses TRBV27 with TRBJ2-6; 8 nucleotides align to TRBD1. The CDR3 consists of 18 residues. The germline V gene has CDR1 MNHEY and CDR2 SMNVEV (reference sequence). The CDR3 here is CASRTYRGSLAGANVLTF. For the CDR3, the DNA is TGTGCCAGCAGAACATACAGGGGGTCCCTGGCTGGGGCCAACGTCCTAACTTTC.

V usage is TRBV7-9 and J usage is TRBJ2-7; TRBD1 agrees at 7 bases. This CDR3 is 18 amino acids long. Germline lookup yields CDR1 SEHNR and CDR2 FQNEAQ (reference sequence). Unmatched junction bases numbered 20, after V lost 5 bases and J lost 4 bases. The CDR3 loop is CASSPRPGTDREGYEQYF. The CDR3 nucleotides read TGTGCCAGCAGCCCTCGACCGGGAACAGACAGGGAAGGGTACGAGCAGTACTTC.

This clone showed up just once. This chain uses TRBV29-1 with TRBJ2-7; TRBD1 might be the D (5 bases). With 4 bases removed from V and 2 bases from J, the gap between germline ends came to 12 bases. Per germline, CDR1 SQVTM and CDR2 ANQGSEA. CDR3 length equals 13 residues. For the CDR3, the DNA is TGCAGCGTTGCAAAGGGGTCTACCTACGAGCAGTACTTC. It translates to CSVAKGSTYEQYF.

This sequence joins TRBV5-5 and TRBJ1-1; 11 nucleotides line up with TRBD1. The CDR3 sequence is 17 residues long. In germline, CDR1 is SGHKS, CDR2 YYEKEE (reference sequence). The junction had 12 bases not matched to a gene; V was cut back by 5 bases and J by 3 bases. The CDR3 sequence is CASSLRGQGVGDTEAFF. The CDR3 DNA sequence: TGTGCCAGCAGTTTACGGGGACAGGGGGTTGGTGACACTGAAGCTTTCTTT.

The chain is built from TRBV5-1 and TRBJ1-1; TRBD1 might be the D (5 bases). CDR1 and CDR2 (germline): SGHRS, YFSETQ. The CDR3 has 15 amino acids. The ends were cut back, 0 bases at V and 7 bases at J, with 16 bases in the middle. The CDR3 coding sequence is TGCGCCAGCAGCTTGGATTCAGGGCCAACAAGTGAAGCTTTCTTT. It is translated as CASSLDSGPTSEAFF.

Written as DNA, the CDR3 is TGTGCCAGCAGCGAACAGGGATGGAACACTGAAGCTTTCTTT. This sequence encodes CASSEQGWNTEAFF. The V and J genes are TRBV7-2 and TRBJ1-1; a weak D match, TRBD1 (6 bases). The CDR3 covers 14 residues. Germline CDR1 and CDR2: SGHTA and FQGNSA. The V end was cut by 5 bases, the J end by 1 base, with 11 bases between.

This chain links TRBV7-9 with TRBJ1-5; 7 bases fit TRBD1. Germline-derived CDR1 and CDR2 are SEHNR and FQNEAQ (reference sequence). The CDR3 is made up of 16 amino acids. With V trimmed by 4 bases and J by 0 bases, 6 bases remained unmatched. The CDR3 bases are TGTGCCAGCAGCTCCGACAGGGAATATAGCAATCAGCCCCAGCATTTT. Translation gives CASSSDREYSNQPQHF. The full variable domain, with the rest looked up from reference TRBV7-9 and TRBJ1-5, is DTGVSQNPRHKITKRGQNVTFRCDPISEHNRLYWYRQTLGQGPEFLTYFQNEAQLEKSRLLSDRFSAERPKGSFSTLEIQRTEQGDSAMYLCASSSDREYSNQPQHFGDGTRLSIL.

This rearrangement joins TRBV6-6 to TRBJ1-1; weak D call: TRBD1 (6 bases). V lost 0 bases and J lost 0, with 11 bases in between. CDR3 length: 16 amino acids. CDR1 and CDR2 from the germline V gene are MNHNY and SVGAGI (reference sequence). The CDR3 DNA is TGTGCCAGCAGTTACTCACGGACAGTTCTGAACACTGAAGCTTTCTTT. The encoded protein is CASSYSRTVLNTEAFF.

The chain links TRBV5-6 to TRBJ2-7; the match to TRBD1 covers 9 bases. The CDR3 contains 15 residues. Trimming cost V 4 bases and J 5 bases; bases outside gene matches: 10. Germline loops: CDR1 SGHDT, CDR2 YYEEEE. Written as DNA, the CDR3 is TGTGCCAGCAGCGTACCGGGACAGGGCCGCCACGAGCAGTACTTC. Encoded protein: CASSVPGQGRHEQYF.

The chain recombines TRBV9 with TRBJ1-3; weak D call: TRBD1 (6 bases). V was shortened by 0 bases and J by 0 bases, with 16 bases between the two germline ends. Germline CDR1 is SGDLS and CDR2 is YYNGEE. The CDR3 is made up of 18 amino acids. The CDR3 sequence is CASSVDLITGNSGNTIYF. Written as DNA, the CDR3 is TGTGCCAGCAGCGTAGACCTAATAACAGGGAACTCTGGAAACACCATATATTTT.

In this sample, this clone turned up once. This rearrangement joins TRBV15 to TRBJ1-4; no firm D call. V lost 7 bases and J lost 6, with 12 bases in between. This CDR3 has 13 residues. Germline CDR1 reads LNHNV; CDR2 reads YYDKDF (reference sequence). The CDR3 DNA reads as TGTGCCACCACTATAGGGCGGGATGAAAAACTGTTTTTT. Translating it yields CATTIGRDEKLFF.

This clone was seen just once. V and J are TRBV5-1 and TRBJ1-1, with 9 bases aligning to TRBD1. J gave up 8 bases and V 4 bases, and 12 bases lay outside the gene matches. CDR1 and CDR2 from the germline V gene are SGHRS and YFSETQ. This CDR3 comprises 15 residues. The CDR3 region has the DNA TGCGCCAGCAGCAACAACAGGGGGCGGGCAGCAGAAGCTTTCTTT. It codes for CASSNNRGRAAEAFF.

The V call is TRBV4-3, the J call TRBJ2-5; 12 bases are shared with TRBD1. There are 16 residues in the CDR3. Germline V gene sequence: CDR1 LGHNA, CDR2 YSLEER. V dropped 3 bases and J dropped 3; count of bases not matched to a gene: 5. CDR3 region: CASSHGDRGREETQYF. The CDR3 DNA follows: TGCGCCAGCAGCCACGGGGACAGGGGGCGAGAAGAGACCCAGTACTTC.

CDR3 in amino acids: CASSHWGGPHNEQFF. CDR3 bases: TGTGCCAGCAGCCATTGGGGGGGGCCCCACAATGAGCAGTTCTTC. The chain recombines TRBV14 with TRBJ2-1; D possibly corresponds to TRBD2 (7 bases). This CDR3 region has 15 residues. V was shortened by 3 bases and J by 5 bases, with 14 bases between the two germline ends. Germline values: CDR1 SGHDN, CDR2 FVKESK.

The CDR3 region has the DNA TGTGCCAGCAGCTTTCGGGGTAACACTGAAGCTTTCTTT. Translating it yields CASSFRGNTEAFF. V is TRBV5-4 and J is TRBJ1-1; no firm D call. V was clipped by 2 bases and J by 2 bases, with 7 bases between them. The CDR3 runs 13 residues. Looked up from germline, CDR1 is SGHNT and CDR2 is YYREEE (reference sequence).

The chain employs TRBV6-1 and TRBJ1-1; tentatively, D is TRBD1 (5 bases). The CDR3 spans 14 residues. V was pared by 5 bases and J by 0 bases, with 10 bases between. Per the germline V gene, CDR1 is MNHNS and CDR2 is SASEGT. CDR3 loop: CASSWAGMNTEAFF. CDR3 sequence (DNA): TGTGCCAGCAGTTGGGCAGGGATGAACACTGAAGCTTTCTTT.

The chain links TRBV28 to TRBJ1-2; 7 positions agree with TRBD1. The V and J ends lost 2 bases and 3 bases, in that order; junction bases with no gene match: 6. The CDR3 sequence is 15 residues long. Germline V gives CDR1 MDHEN, CDR2 SYDVKM. The CDR3 coding sequence is TGTGCCAGCAGTTTAGGGACACAGGGGTACTATGGCTACACCTTC. Translation gives CASSLGTQGYYGYTF.

V and J are TRBV19 and TRBJ1-2; D is uncertain. Germline V gene lookup returns CDR1 LNHDA and CDR2 SQIVND (reference sequence). V was cut by 4 bases and J by 7 bases, with 13 bases left in between. This CDR3 is 13 amino acids long. The CDR3 bases are TGTGCCAGTAGTACCCGATTGGCGGTTGGCTACACCTTC. This sequence encodes CASSTRLAVGYTF.

The chain employs TRBV7-9 and TRBJ2-1; 11 positions match TRBD2. V shed 5 bases and J 6 bases; nucleotides not matched to a gene: 12. This CDR3 comprises 17 residues. Germline V gene lookup returns CDR1 SEHNR and CDR2 FQNEAQ (reference sequence). The CDR3 DNA sequence: TGTGCCAGCAGCCTGCTTAGCGGGAGGGCCCCCCTCAATGAGCAGTTCTTC. Amino acid sequence: CASSLLSGRAPLNEQFF. The full variable domain, its missing parts supplied by reference TRBV7-9 and TRBJ2-1, is DTGVSQNPRHKITKRGQNVTFRCDPISEHNRLYWYRQTLGQGPEFLTYFQNEAQLEKSRLLSDRFSAERPKGSFSTLEIQRTEQGDSAMYLCASSLLSGRAPLNEQFFGPGTRLTVL.

This clone has a single count. The chain uses TRBV5-8 and TRBJ1-5; D ambiguous. The CDR3 runs to 13 residues. The germline V gene encodes CDR1 SGHTS and CDR2 YDEGEE. V gave up 4 bases and J gave up 3 bases, with 8 bases separating them. This CDR3 is CASSHISNQPQHF. Here the CDR3 DNA reads TGTGCCAGCAGCCACATTTCCAATCAGCCCCAGCATTTT.

This chain links TRBV7-2 with TRBJ2-1, with 13 bases fitting TRBD2. Germline lookup yields CDR1 SGHTA and CDR2 FQGNSA. V gave up 5 bases and J gave up 5 bases; unmatched junction bases: 3. The CDR3 extends over 15 amino acids. CDR3 sequence (DNA): TGTGCCAGCAGCCTGGGGACTAGCGGGAACAATGAGCAGTTCTTC. Residues: CASSLGTSGNNEQFF.

V and J are TRBV4-3 and TRBJ2-5, with 10 positions matching TRBD2. From germline, CDR1 is LGHNA and CDR2 YSLEER. This CDR3 spans 16 amino acids. Trimming cost V 1 base and J 3 bases; bases outside gene matches: 5. In DNA form, the CDR3 reads TGCGCCAGCAGCCAAGGGGCTAGCGGGGGCGAAGAGACCCAGTACTTC. Its translation is CASSQGASGGEETQYF.

The chain combines TRBV6-5 with TRBJ2-1; 7 nucleotides line up with TRBD1. From germline, CDR1 is MNHEY and CDR2 SVGAGI. The V segment lost 6 bases and the J segment 2 bases; nucleotides outside the gene matches: 7. The CDR3 is 15 residues long. The CDR3: CASSPGTEAYNEQFF. CDR3 nucleotides: TGTGCCAGCAGCCCTGGGACAGAAGCCTACAATGAGCAGTTCTTC.

J is TRBJ1-2 and V is TRBV6-1, with D unresolved. Trimming stripped 8 bases from V and 3 bases from J, with 4 bases between. The length of the CDR3 is 10 residues. CDR1 and CDR2 from the germline V gene are MNHNS and SASEGT. The CDR3 protein is CASGDYGYTF. The CDR3 coding sequence is TGTGCCAGCGGAGACTATGGCTACACCTTC.

The chain uses TRBV4-1 and TRBJ2-7; the match to TRBD2 covers 10 bases. The trim removed 0 bases at V and 0 bases at J, leaving 11 bases unmatched. There are 19 residues in the CDR3. CDR1 is MGHRA and CDR2 is YSYEKL in the germline V gene. In DNA form, the CDR3 reads TGCGCCAGCAGCCAAGATTTCGGTGTTAGCGGGGGGAGCTCCTACGAGCAGTACTTC. Translation gives CASSQDFGVSGGSSYEQYF.

V and J are TRBV7-2 and TRBJ2-7; a weak D match, TRBD1 (6 bases). CDR1 is SGHTA, CDR2 FQGNSA, per germline. The CDR3 totals 14 residues. Trimming took off 0 bases at V and 3 bases at J, with 9 bases between the two ends. CDR3 sequence reads: CASSLAAGVYEQYF. The DNA of the CDR3 is TGTGCCAGCAGCTTAGCCGCAGGGGTCTACGAGCAGTACTTC. Full variable domain (missing parts from reference TRBV7-2 and TRBJ2-7): GAGVSQSPSNKVTEKGKDVELRCDPISGHTALYWYRQSLGQGLEFLIYFQGNSAPDKSGLPSDRFSAERTGGSVSTLTIQRTQQEDSAVYLCASSLAAGVYEQYFGPGTRLTVT.